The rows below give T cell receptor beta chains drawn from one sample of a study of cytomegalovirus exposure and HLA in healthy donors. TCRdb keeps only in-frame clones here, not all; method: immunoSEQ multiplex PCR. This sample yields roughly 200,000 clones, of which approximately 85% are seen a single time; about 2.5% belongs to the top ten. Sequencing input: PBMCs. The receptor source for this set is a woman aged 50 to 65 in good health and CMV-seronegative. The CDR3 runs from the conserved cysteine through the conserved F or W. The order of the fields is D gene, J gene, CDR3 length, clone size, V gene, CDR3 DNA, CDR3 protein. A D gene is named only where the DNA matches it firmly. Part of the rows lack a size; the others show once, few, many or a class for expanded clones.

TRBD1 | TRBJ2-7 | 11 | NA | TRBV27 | TGTGCCAGCACTCAACAGGGGAAGCAGTACTTC | CASTQQGKQYF
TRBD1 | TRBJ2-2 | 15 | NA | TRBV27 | TGTGCCAGCAGTTTGTCCCAGGGGGCCACCGGGGAGCTGTTTTTT | CASSLSQGATGELFF
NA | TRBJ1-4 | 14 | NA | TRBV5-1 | TGCGCCAGCAGCTTGGGTACGGCTAATGAAAAACTGTTTTTT | CASSLGTANEKLFF
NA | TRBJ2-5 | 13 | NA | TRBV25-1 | TGTGCCAGCAGTGACGGACTTGGCGAGACCCAGTACTTC | CASSDGLGETQYF
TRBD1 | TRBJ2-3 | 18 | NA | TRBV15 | TGTGCCACCAGCAGAGCACCCGAAGGGGGGACAGGGGCTGATACGCAGTATTTT | CATSRAPEGGTGADTQYF
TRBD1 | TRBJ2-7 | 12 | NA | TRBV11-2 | TGTGCCAGCAGCTCGGACAGGGAAAAGCAGTACTTC | CASSSDREKQYF
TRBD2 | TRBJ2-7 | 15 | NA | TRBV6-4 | TGTGCCAGCAGCCCGGGACTAGCGGGAGAATACGAGCAGTACTTC | CASSPGLAGEYEQYF
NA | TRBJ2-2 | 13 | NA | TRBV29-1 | TGCAGCGTTGAGCCAGGGGTAACGGGGGAGCTGTTTTTT | CSVEPGVTGELFF
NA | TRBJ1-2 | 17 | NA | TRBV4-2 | TGTGCCAGCAGCCAAGTTGTGAGCAGGGAAACTAACTATGGCTACACCTTC | CASSQVVSRETNYGYTF
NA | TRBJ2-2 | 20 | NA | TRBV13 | TGTGCCAGTGGTAGAAGCGCGTTAGGGACACTCGATTCGGGGACCGGGGAGCTGTTTTTT | CASGRSALGTLDSGTGELFF
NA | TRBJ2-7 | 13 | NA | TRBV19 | TGTGCCAGTAGTATCGGCGGGACCTCGGAGCAGTACTTC | CASSIGGTSEQYF
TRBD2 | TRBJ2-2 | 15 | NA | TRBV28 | TGTGCCAGCAGGACTAGCGGGACCTTAACCGGGGAGCTGTTTTTT | CASRTSGTLTGELFF
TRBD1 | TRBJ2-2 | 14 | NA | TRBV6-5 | TGTGCCAGCAGTCCGGGACAGGACACCGGGGAGCTGTTTTTT | CASSPGQDTGELFF
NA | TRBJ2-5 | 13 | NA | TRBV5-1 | TGCGCCAGCAGCTTGGGTAGGGGGGAGACCCAGTACTTC | CASSLGRGETQYF
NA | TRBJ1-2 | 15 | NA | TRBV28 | TGTGCCAGCAGTCCAAGGACAATGGCCGGTTATGGCTACACCTTC | CASSPRTMAGYGYTF
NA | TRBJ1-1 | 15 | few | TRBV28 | TGTGCCAGCAGTTTGGGGGGTGCTGGACCCGATGAAGCTTTCTTT | CASSLGGAGPDEAFF
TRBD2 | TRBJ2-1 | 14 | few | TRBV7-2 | TGTGCCAGTAAGGCGGGAGGCTCCTACAATGAGCAGTTCTTC | CASKAGGSYNEQFF
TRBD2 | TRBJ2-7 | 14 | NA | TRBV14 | TGTGCCAGCAGCCCCAGGACTAGCTCCTACGAGCAGTACTTC | CASSPRTSSYEQYF
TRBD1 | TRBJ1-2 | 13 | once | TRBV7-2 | TGTGCCAGCAGCCCGGGACAGGGCGGGGGCTACACCTTC | CASSPGQGGGYTF
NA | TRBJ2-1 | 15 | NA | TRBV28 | TGTGCCAGCAGCGCGACAACGAGTCCTCGCAATGAGCAGTTCTTC | CASSATTSPRNEQFF
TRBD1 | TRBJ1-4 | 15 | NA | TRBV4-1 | TGCGCCAGCAGCCAAGATGGGACAGGGGGTGAAAAACTGTTTTTT | CASSQDGTGGEKLFF
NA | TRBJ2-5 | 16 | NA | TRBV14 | TGTGCCAGCAGCCAAGTAGGGGGATTCGCCGGAGAGACCCAGTACTTC | CASSQVGGFAGETQYF
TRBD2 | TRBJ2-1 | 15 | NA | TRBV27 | TGTGCCAGCAGTTTTAGGTTGGGAGTAGCGGGAGAGCAGTTCTTC | CASSFRLGVAGEQFF
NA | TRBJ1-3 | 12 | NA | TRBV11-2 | TGTGCCAGCAGCTTAATCAGAAACACCATATATTTT | CASSLIRNTIYF
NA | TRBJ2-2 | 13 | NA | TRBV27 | TGTGCCAGCACCCCCAGGAACACCGGGGAGCTGTTTTTT | CASTPRNTGELFF
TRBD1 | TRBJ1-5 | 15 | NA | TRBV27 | TGTGCCAGCAGTCTCAGACAGGGGGCGCGTCAGCCCCAGCATTTT | CASSLRQGARQPQHF
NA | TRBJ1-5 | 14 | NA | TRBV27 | TGTGCCAGCAGTTTTACAGGGTATAATCAGCCCCAGCATTTT | CASSFTGYNQPQHF
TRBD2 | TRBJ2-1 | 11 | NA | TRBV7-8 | TGTGCCAGCAGTCGTAGCGGGGAGCAGTTCTTC | CASSRSGEQFF
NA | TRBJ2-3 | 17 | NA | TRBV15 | TGTGCCACCAGCTACCGAAAGAGCGGAGCTAGCACAGATACGCAGTATTTT | CATSYRKSGASTDTQYF
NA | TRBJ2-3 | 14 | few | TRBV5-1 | TGCGCCAGCAGCTTGGTTGCGGGTGCAGATACGCAGTATTTT | CASSLVAGADTQYF
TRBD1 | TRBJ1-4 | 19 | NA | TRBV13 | TGTGCCAGCAGCGCGGCGTTTACGGGACAGGGTCTCCGGGGGGAAAAACTGTTTTTT | CASSAAFTGQGLRGEKLFF
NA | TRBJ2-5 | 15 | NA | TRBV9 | TGTGCCAGCAGCCCTCAGGCATTCAAATTGGAGACCCAGTACTTC | CASSPQAFKLETQYF
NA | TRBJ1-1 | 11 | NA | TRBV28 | TGTGCCAGCCTTGCAGGAACTGAAGCTTTCTTT | CASLAGTEAFF
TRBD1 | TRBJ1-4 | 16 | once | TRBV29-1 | TGCAGCGCTAAACAGGGGGCTACGAGAACTAATGAAAAACTGTTTTTT | CSAKQGATRTNEKLFF
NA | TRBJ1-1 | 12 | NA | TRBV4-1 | TGCGCCAGCAGCCAAGATTACAGGGAAGCTTTCTTT | CASSQDYREAFF
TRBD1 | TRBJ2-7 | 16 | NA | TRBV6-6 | TGTGCCAGCAGTTTGATTTCCGGGACAGGGGCCTACGAGCAGTACTTC | CASSLISGTGAYEQYF
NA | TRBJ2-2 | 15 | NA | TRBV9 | TGTGCCAGCAGCGTCCGTGGAGGGAACACCGGGGAGCTGTTTTTT | CASSVRGGNTGELFF
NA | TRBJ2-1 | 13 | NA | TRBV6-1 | TGTGCCATCCGGACAGACTCCTACAATGAGCAGTTCTTC | CAIRTDSYNEQFF
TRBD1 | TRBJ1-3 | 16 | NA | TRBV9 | TGTGCCAGCCGGAGAGGGACAGGGGCCGGTGGAAACACCATATATTTT | CASRRGTGAGGNTIYF
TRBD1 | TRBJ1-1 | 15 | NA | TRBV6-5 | TGTGCCAGCAGTGCCACAGGGGTGCCGAACACTGAAGCTTTCTTT | CASSATGVPNTEAFF
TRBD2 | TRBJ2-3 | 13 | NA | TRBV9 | TGTGCCAGCAGCCCAACGACTAGCGGGAGTTCGTATTTT | CASSPTTSGSSYF
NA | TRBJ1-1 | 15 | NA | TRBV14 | TGTGCCAGCAGCCAGCAACATAACAAGAACACTGAAGCTTTCTTT | CASSQQHNKNTEAFF
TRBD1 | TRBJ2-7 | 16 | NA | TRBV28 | TGTGCCAGCAGCCGCGGACAGGTTGGTGGAGACTACGAGCAGTACTTC | CASSRGQVGGDYEQYF